This is a list of T cell receptor beta chains from one sample in a study of blood T cell repertoires in COVID-19. TCRdb's copy holds only in-frame clones and misses some; the assay was immunoSEQ multiplex PCR. The table shows approximately 200,000 clones, with around 88% occurring only once. Material for sequencing was PBMCs or T cells enriched from blood (not recorded which). The source is a woman aged 25-40 years who had been exposed to COVID-19. CDR3s leave out the opening cysteine and the closing phenylalanine or tryptophan. The order of the fields is CDR3 protein, V gene.

CDR3: ASAPQVSDGYT
V: TRBV9

CDR3: SVLYGTGSMRGYT
V: TRBV29-1

CDR3: ASSELGLAGGNEQF
V: TRBV4-1

CDR3: ASSPRDRVHTEAF
V: TRBV3-1/TRBV3-2

CDR3: ASSRNRGGFQRETQY
V: TRBV7-8

CDR3: SAAGTGRKQY
V: TRBV29-1

CDR3: AWSGGGARAYEQY
V: TRBV30

CDR3: ASGGPQGFNEKLF
V: TRBV12-5

CDR3: ASSLGLDEQF
V: TRBV5-1

CDR3: ATSSGSYNSPLH
V: TRBV24-1

CDR3: ASSFAGHRGAYEQY
V: TRBV5-4

CDR3: ASSRQGLMPPYEQY
V: TRBV21-1

CDR3: ASSPKSTTGAEAF
V: TRBV7-9

CDR3: ASSVDRVNTEAF
V: TRBV2

CDR3: ASSLDIYGYT
V: TRBV5-4

CDR3: ASKKRGSNEQF
V: TRBV6-6

CDR3: ASSVAASMNTEAF
V: TRBV19

CDR3: ASSLVQTEAF
V: TRBV7-9

CDR3: ASSAGSGSPGNTIY
V: TRBV28

CDR3: ASRYAGTGGTEAF
V: TRBV2

CDR3: ATSPTPSPDQPQH
V: TRBV15

CDR3: ASSRIAGDEQF
V: TRBV13

CDR3: ASSPQGTIGELF
V: TRBV5-1

CDR3: ASSSRGVTEAF
V: TRBV3-1/TRBV3-2

CDR3: ASSQGQEGGKLF
V: TRBV3-1/TRBV3-2

CDR3: ASSLGDRGYEQY
V: TRBV5-1

CDR3: ASSLASSGGEQY
V: TRBV5-1

CDR3: ASSSGRPGGYT
V: TRBV6-5

CDR3: ASSEFGQGASEAF
V: TRBV25-1

CDR3: ASSLFGTGRAPSGANVLT
V: TRBV5-1

CDR3: ASSVGTGATYEQY
V: TRBV9

CDR3: ASSTLGTGDEKLF
V: TRBV5-1

CDR3: ASSGPGQGSYNEQF
V: TRBV7-8

CDR3: ASSPRGGLAGRARETQY
V: TRBV3-1/TRBV3-2

CDR3: ASSLGLRAGQGRRTNYGYT
V: TRBV7-8

CDR3: ASSRGLGEQY
V: TRBV6-5

CDR3: ASSLSAGDNEQF
V: TRBV5-1

CDR3: ASEGLKGGVGSPLH
V: TRBV7-8

CDR3: ASSQARETQY
V: TRBV3-1/TRBV3-2

CDR3: ATSRDGQRSQPQH
V: TRBV15

CDR3: ASSSRPTSGGSEQY
V: TRBV7-8

CDR3: ASSSKTGGSYNEQF
V: TRBV7-2

CDR3: ASTRSGTGSDTQY
V: TRBV7-9

CDR3: ASFGGPYEQY
V: TRBV27

CDR3: AINRGEGKESPLH
V: TRBV10-3

CDR3: ASSPGQGFYEQY
V: TRBV27

CDR3: ASREDRGHVSPLH
V: TRBV7-9

CDR3: ASSVRQGGYT
V: TRBV9

CDR3: ASTRTGMDNEQF
V: TRBV6-5

CDR3: ASRPTASSTEAF
V: TRBV27

CDR3: ASSRTGGDYGYT
V: TRBV3-1/TRBV3-2

CDR3: AWSRDRNQPQH
V: TRBV30

CDR3: ASSPRGVYGYT
V: TRBV12-3/TRBV12-4

CDR3: ASSPGGLETQY
V: TRBV10-2

CDR3: ASSQDPSGGETQY
V: TRBV3-1/TRBV3-2

CDR3: ASSPQGGGSPLH
V: TRBV27

CDR3: AWDRGNNEQF
V: TRBV30

CDR3: ASRAQGKSNQPQH
V: TRBV2

CDR3: ASSVSGILGNQPQH
V: TRBV2

CDR3: ASSRDSYEQY
V: TRBV19